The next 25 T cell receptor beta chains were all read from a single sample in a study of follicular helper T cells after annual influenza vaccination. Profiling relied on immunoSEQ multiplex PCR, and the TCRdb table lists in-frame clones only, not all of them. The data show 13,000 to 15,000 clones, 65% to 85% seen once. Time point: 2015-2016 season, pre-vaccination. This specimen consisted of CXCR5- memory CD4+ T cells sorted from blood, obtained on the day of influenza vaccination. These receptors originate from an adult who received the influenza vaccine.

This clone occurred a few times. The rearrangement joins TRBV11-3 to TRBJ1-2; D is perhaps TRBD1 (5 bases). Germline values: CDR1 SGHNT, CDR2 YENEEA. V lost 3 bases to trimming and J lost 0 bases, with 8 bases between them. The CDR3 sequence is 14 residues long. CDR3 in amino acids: CASSLGVTNYGYTF. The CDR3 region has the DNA TGTGCCAGCAGCTTGGGGGTGACTAACTATGGCTACACCTTC.

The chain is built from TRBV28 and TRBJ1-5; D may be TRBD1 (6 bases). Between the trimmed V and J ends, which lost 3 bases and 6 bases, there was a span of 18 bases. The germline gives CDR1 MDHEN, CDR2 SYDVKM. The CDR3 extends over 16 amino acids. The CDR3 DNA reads TGTGCCAGCAGTTTTTGGGGGACACGCACGGCTCAGCCCCAGCATTTT. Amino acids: CASSFWGTRTAQPQHF. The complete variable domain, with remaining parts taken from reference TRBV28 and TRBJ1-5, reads DVKVTQSSRYLVKRTGEKVFLECVQDMDHENMFWYRQDPGLGLRLIYFSYDVKMKEKGDIPEGYSVSREKKERFSLILESASTNQTSMYLCASSFWGTRTAQPQHFGDGTRLSIL.

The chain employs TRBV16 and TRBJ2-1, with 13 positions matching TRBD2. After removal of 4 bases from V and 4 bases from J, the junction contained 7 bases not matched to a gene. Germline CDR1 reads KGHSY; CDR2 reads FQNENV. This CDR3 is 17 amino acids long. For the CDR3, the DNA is TGTGCCAGCAGCCCTGGGGGACTAGCGGGGCGGTACAATGAGCAGTTCTTC. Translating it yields CASSPGGLAGRYNEQFF.

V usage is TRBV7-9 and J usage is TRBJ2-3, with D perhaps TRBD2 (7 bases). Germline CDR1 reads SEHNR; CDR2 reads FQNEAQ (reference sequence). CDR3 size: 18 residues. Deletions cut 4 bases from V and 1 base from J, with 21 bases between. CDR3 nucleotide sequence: TGTGCCAGCAGCTCGACACTAAAGGGGGGGAGGGGCACAGATACGCAGTATTTT. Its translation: CASSSTLKGGRGTDTQYF.

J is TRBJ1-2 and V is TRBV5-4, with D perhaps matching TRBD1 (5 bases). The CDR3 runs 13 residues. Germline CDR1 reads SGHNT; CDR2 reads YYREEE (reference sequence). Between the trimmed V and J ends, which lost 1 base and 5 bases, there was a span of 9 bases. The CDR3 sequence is CASSLRWGYGYTF. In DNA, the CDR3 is TGTGCCAGCAGCTTGCGTTGGGGGTATGGCTACACCTTC.

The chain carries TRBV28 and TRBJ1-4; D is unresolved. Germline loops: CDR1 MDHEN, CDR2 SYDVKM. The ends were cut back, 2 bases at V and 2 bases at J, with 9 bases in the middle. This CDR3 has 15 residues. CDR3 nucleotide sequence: TGTGCCAGCAGTTTACGGGGAACGACTAATGAAAAACTGTTTTTT. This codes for CASSLRGTTNEKLFF. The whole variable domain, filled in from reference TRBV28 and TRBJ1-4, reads DVKVTQSSRYLVKRTGEKVFLECVQDMDHENMFWYRQDPGLGLRLIYFSYDVKMKEKGDIPEGYSVSREKKERFSLILESASTNQTSMYLCASSLRGTTNEKLFFGSGTQLSVL.

Here the CDR3 DNA reads TGTGCCAGCAGGGCGGGCCGTGTACAATCGCCCCAGCATTTT. Protein sequence: CASRAGRVQSPQHF. The chain links TRBV27 to TRBJ1-5; D not resolved. Per germline, CDR1 MNHEY and CDR2 SMNVEV (reference sequence). The V end lost 6 bases, the J end lost 9 bases, and 18 bases lay between the germline ends. The CDR3 spans 14 residues.

CDR3 DNA: TGTGCCAGCAGTGAAACGGAAGACACTGAAGCTTTCTTT. Translating gives CASSETEDTEAFF. V gene TRBV2 combines with J gene TRBJ1-1; D is uncertain. The CDR3 extends over 13 amino acids. Germline lookup yields CDR1 SNHLY and CDR2 FYNNEI. The V end lost 2 bases, the J end lost 3 bases, and 7 bases lay between the germline ends.

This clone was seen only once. This CDR3 reads CASSEGPRDGYTF. The CDR3 coding sequence is TGTGCCAGCAGTGAAGGACCCAGGGATGGCTACACCTTC. The chain is built from TRBV28 and TRBJ1-2, with D tentatively TRBD1 (5 bases). CDR1 and CDR2 from the germline V gene are MDHEN and SYDVKM. Trimming cost V 5 bases and J 6 bases, with 13 bases left between them. CDR3 length: 13 residues.

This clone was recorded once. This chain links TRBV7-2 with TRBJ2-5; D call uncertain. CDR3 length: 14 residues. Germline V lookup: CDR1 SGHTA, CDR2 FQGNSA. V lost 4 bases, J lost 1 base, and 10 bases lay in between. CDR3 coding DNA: TGTGCCAGCAGCTCCCCGACGGGCCAAGAGACCCAGTACTTC. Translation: CASSSPTGQETQYF. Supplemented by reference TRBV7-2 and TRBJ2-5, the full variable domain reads GAGVSQSPSNKVTEKGKDVELRCDPISGHTALYWYRQSLGQGLEFLIYFQGNSAPDKSGLPSDRFSAERTGGSVSTLTIQRTQQEDSAVYLCASSSPTGQETQYFGPGTRLLVL.

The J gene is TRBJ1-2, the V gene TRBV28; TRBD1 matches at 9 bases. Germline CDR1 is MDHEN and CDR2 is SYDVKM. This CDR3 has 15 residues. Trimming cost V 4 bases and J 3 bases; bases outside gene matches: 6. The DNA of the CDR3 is TGTGCCAGCAGTTCCGGGACAGGGAGCTACTATGGCTACACCTTC. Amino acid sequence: CASSSGTGSYYGYTF.

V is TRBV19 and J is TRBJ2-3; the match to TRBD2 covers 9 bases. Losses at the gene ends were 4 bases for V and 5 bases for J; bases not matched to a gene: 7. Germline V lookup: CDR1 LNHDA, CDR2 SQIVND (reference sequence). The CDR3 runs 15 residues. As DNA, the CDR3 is TGTGCCAGTAGTAGCGTAGCGGGGGTTGGAGATACGCAGTATTTT. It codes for CASSSVAGVGDTQYF.

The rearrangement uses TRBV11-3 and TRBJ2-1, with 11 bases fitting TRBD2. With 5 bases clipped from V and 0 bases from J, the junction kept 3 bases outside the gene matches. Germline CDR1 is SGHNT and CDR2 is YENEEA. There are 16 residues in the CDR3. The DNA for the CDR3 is TGTGCCAGCAGCCGACTAGCGGGGAGCTCCTACAATGAGCAGTTCTTC. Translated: CASSRLAGSSYNEQFF.

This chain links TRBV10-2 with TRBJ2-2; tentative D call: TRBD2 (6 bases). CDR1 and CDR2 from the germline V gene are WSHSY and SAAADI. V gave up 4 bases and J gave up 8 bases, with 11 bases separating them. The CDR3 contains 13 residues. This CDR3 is CASSVRAGGELFF. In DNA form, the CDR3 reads TGCGCCAGCAGTGTCAGGGCGGGGGGGGAGCTGTTTTTT.

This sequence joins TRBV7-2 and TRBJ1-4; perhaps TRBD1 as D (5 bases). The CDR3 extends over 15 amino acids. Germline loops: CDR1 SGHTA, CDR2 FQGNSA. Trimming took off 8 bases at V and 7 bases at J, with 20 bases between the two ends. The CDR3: CASGQGTSLGEKLFF. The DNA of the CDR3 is TGTGCCAGCGGACAAGGAACATCCTTGGGTGAAAAACTGTTTTTT.

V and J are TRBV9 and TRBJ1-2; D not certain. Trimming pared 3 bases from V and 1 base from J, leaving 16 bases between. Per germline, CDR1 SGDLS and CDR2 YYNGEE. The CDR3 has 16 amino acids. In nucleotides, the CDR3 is TGTGCCAGCAGCGCGAAGCGGGGAGCAATTAACTATGGCTACACCTTC. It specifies CASSAKRGAINYGYTF.

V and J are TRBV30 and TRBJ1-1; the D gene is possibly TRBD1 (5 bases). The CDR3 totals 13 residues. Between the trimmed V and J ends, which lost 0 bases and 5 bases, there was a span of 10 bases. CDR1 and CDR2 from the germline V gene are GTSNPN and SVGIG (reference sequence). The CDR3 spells CAWSVRGRTEAFF. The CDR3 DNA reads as TGTGCCTGGAGTGTAAGGGGTAGGACTGAAGCTTTCTTT.

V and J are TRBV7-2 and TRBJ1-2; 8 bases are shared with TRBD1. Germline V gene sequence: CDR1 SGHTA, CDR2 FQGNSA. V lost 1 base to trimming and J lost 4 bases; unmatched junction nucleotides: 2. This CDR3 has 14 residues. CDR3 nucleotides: TGTGCCAGCAGCTTAGTGCAGGGGGCCTATGGCTACACCTTC. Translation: CASSLVQGAYGYTF.

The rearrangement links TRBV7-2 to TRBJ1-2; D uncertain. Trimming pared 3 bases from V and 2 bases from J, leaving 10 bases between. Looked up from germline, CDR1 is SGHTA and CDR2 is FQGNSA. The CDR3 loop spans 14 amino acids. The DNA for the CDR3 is TGTGCCAGCAGCTTGGGTAGGGCAAACTATGGCTACACCTTC. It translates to CASSLGRANYGYTF.

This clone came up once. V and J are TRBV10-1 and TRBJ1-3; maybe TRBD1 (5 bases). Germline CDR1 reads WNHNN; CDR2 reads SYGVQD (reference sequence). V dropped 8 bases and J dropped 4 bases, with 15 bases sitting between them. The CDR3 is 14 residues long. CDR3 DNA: TGCGCCAGCTCCCCTGGGGGAGCGGGAAACACCATATATTTT. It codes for CASSPGGAGNTIYF.

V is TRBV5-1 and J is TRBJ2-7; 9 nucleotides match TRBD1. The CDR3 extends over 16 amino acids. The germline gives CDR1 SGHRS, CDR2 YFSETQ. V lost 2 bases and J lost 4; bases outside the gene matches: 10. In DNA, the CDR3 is TGCGCCAGCAGCTTATTAACCGGGACAGGGTCTTACGAGCAGTACTTC. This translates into CASSLLTGTGSYEQYF.

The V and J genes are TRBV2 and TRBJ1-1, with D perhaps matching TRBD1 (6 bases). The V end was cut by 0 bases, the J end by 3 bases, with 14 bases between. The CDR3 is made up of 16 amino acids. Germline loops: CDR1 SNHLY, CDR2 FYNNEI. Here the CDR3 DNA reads TGTGCCAGCAGTGAAGCGTGGGCGGGGGCGGACACTGAAGCTTTCTTT. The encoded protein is CASSEAWAGADTEAFF.

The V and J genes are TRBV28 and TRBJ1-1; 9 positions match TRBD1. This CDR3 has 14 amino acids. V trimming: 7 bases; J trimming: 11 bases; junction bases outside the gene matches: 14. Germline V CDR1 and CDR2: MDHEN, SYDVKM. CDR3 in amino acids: CASNYDRGDFKAFF. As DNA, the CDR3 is TGTGCCAGCAACTACGACAGGGGGGATTTCAAGGCTTTCTTT.

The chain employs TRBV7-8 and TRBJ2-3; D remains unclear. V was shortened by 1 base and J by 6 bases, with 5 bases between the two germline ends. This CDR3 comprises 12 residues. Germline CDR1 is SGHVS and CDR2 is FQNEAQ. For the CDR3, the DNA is TGTGCCAGCAGCTTAGGGTGGGATACGCAGTATTTT. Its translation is CASSLGWDTQYF.

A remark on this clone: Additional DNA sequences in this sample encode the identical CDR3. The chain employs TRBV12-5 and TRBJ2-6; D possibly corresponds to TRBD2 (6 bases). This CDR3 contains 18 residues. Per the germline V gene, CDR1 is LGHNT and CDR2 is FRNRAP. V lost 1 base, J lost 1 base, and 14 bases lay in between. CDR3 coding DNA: TGTGCTAGTGGTTTGGGCGGGACGGTTCTATCTGGGGCCAACGTCCTGACTTTC. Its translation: CASGLGGTVLSGANVLTF. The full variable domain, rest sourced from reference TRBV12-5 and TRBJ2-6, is DARVTQTPRHKVTEMGQEVTMRCQPILGHNTVFWYRQTMMQGLELLAYFRNRAPLDDSGMPKDRFSAEMPDATLATLKIQPSEPRDSAVYFCASGLGGTVLSGANVLTFGAGSRLTVL.